This TCR beta chain comes out of a study of blood T cell repertoires in COVID-19. The wider study: The samples span acute and convalescent COVID-19 from the United States, Italy and Spain. Sources were T cells, B-cell-depleted T cells, or PBMCs; the material itself was cDNA or gDNA.

Original processing notes: Cell counts per sample came from amplifying reference gene primers. Profiling relied on immunoSEQ multiplex PCR, and the TCRdb table lists in-frame clones only, not all of them. D and trimming were read from the DNA, whereas the V and J calls and clone size are those reported in that table. The sample contains a few hundred thousand clones, 75% to 90% of which appear only once. This CDR3 spans 14 amino acids. Germline loops: CDR1 SGDLS, CDR2 YYNGEE. V was cut by 0 bases and J by 7 bases, with 11 bases left in between. This clone was seen many times. This chain connects TRBV9 to TRBJ2-1, with TRBD2 as a possible D gene (5 bases). The TCR originated in a woman between 18 and 30 years old with acute or convalescent COVID-19. The specimen was peripheral blood. CDR3 protein: CASSVAGIGNEQFF. In nucleotides, the CDR3 is TGTGCCAGCAGCGTAGCGGGGATTGGAAATGAGCAGTTCTTC.